This TCR beta chain is drawn from a study of blood T cells in healthy people across ages. Germline V gene sequence: CDR1 SGHTA, CDR2 FQGNSA. The CDR3 sequence is 15 residues long. The trim removed 1 base at V and 8 bases at J, leaving 8 bases unmatched. Note on this clonotype: Its antigen is unidentified.

Notes on the study in general: Aged donors had fewer naive CD4+ cells and lower diversity than long-lived donors. Older age went with lower TCR beta diversity per million T cells, in a roughly linear way.

A second PCR of roughly 7 to 11 cycles used a sample-barcoded 5' primer and a J-beta primer mix. MiXCR was run by TCRdb on the 5' RACE reads, yielding one entry per CDR3 protein. The table lists roughly 860,000 distinct CDR3 sequences, around 68% of them singletons. The sample was blood. The sequence came from a man aged 25-45 years in good health. V usage is TRBV7-2 and J usage is TRBJ1-2; 9 bases are a match to TRBD1. CDR3 region: CASSLVGTGKNGYTF. The CDR3 bases are TGTGCCAGCAGCTTAGTGGGGACAGGGAAGAACGGCTACACCTTC.